This T cell receptor beta chain emerged from a study of breast tumors, draining lymph nodes, adjacent tissues. TCRdb re-called the multiplex PCR reads through MiXCR, storing one row per CDR3 protein. The sample carries about 32,000 distinct CDR3 sequences, roughly 32% recorded once. To note about this clonotype: The target antigen is unknown.

Study-level points and caveats: Data fit most tumor T cells coming from lymph node, expanding in tumor. Tumor repertoires ranked between lymph nodes and nontumor tissue in diversity, with V and J gene preferences.

Between the trimmed V and J ends, which lost 6 bases and 4 bases, there was a span of 19 bases. The CDR3 has 15 residues. CDR1 and CDR2 (germline): SGHRS, YFSETQ. Sequencing used breast tumor tissue. This clonotype was obtained from a female donor with breast cancer. Some clones in this sample may be carry-over from other donors' samples. The V and J genes are TRBV5-1 and TRBJ2-5, with D perhaps matching TRBD1 or TRBD2 (5 bases each). CDR3: CASMRTGSGPETQYF. CDR3 DNA sequence: TGCGCCAGCATGAGGACGGGATCGGGACCAGAGACCCAGTACTTC. Complete variable domain (other parts from reference TRBV5-1 and TRBJ2-5): KAGVTQTPRYLIKTRGQQVTLSCSPISGHRSVSWYQQTPGQGLQFLFEYFSETQRNKGNFPGRFSGRQFSNSRSEMNVSTLELGDSALYLCASMRTGSGPETQYFGPGTRLLVL.